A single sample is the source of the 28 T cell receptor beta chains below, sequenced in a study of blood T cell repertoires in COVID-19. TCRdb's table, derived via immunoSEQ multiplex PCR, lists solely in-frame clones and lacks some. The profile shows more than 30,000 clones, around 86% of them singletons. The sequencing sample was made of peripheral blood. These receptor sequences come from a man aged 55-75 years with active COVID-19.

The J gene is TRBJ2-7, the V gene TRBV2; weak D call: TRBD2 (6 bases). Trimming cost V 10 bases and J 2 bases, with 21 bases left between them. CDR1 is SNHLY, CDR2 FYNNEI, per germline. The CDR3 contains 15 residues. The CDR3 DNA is TGTGCCACCTCGGATGGAGGGCCTTATCCCTACGAGCAGTACTTC. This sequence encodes CATSDGGPYPYEQYF.

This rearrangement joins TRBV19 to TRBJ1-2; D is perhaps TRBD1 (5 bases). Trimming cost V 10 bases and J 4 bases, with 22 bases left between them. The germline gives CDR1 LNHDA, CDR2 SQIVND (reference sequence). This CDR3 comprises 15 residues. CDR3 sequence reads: CATLVRGLVAYGYTF. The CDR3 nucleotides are TGTGCCACCCTAGTAAGGGGCCTGGTCGCCTATGGCTACACCTTC.

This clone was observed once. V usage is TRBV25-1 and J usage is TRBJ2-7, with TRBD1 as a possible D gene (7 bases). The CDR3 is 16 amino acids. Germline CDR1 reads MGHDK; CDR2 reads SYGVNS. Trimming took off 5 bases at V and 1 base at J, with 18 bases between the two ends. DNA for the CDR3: TGTGCCAGCAGTCCCCCCAATTCAGGGGGGTCCTACGAGCAGTACTTC. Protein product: CASSPPNSGGSYEQYF.

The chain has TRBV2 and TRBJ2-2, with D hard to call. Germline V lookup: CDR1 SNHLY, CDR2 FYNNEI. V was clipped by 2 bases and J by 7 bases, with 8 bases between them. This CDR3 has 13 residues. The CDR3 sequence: CASSELAFGELFF. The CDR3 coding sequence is TGTGCCAGCAGTGAATTGGCATTCGGGGAGCTGTTTTTT.

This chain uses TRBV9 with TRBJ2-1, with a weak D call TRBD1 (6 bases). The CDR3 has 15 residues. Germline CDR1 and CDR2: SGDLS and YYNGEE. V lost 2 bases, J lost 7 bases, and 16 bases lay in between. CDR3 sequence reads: CASSVRWGPGNEQFF. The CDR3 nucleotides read TGTGCCAGCAGCGTTCGATGGGGGCCTGGGAATGAGCAGTTCTTC.

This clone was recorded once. CDR3 in DNA: TGCGCCAGCAGCTTGGGGCAGGGAAACTATGGCTACACCTTC. Its protein product is CASSLGQGNYGYTF. This chain joins TRBV5-1 and TRBJ1-2; TRBD1 might be the D (5 bases). This CDR3 is built from 14 residues. Germline V lookup: CDR1 SGHRS, CDR2 YFSETQ. V lost 0 bases to trimming and J lost 2 bases, with 8 bases between them.

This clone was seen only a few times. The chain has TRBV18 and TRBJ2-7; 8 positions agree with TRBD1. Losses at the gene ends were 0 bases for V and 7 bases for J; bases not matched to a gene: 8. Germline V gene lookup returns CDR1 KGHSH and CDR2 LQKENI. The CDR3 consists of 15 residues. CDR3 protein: CASSPPDRGSREQYF. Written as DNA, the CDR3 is TGTGCCAGCTCACCACCCGACAGGGGCTCTAGGGAGCAGTACTTC.

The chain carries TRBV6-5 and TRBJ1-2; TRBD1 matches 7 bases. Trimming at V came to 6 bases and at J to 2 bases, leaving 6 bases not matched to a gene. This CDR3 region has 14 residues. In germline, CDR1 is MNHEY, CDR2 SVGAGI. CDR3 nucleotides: TGTGCCAGCAGGGGGACAGCACCGAACTATGGCTACACCTTC. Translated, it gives CASRGTAPNYGYTF.

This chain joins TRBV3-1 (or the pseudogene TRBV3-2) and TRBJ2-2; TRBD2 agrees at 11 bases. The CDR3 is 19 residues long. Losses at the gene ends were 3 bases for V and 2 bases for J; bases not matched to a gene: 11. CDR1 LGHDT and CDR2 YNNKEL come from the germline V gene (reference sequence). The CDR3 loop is CASSHLSTGTSGNTGELFF. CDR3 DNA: TGTGCCAGCAGCCATCTGTCAACTGGGACTAGCGGCAACACCGGGGAGCTGTTTTTT.

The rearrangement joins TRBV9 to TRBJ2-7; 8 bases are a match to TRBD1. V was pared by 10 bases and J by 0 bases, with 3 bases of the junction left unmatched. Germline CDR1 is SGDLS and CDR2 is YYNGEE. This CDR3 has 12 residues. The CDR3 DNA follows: TGTGCCTCAGGGGGCCTCTCCTACGAGCAGTACTTC. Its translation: CASGGLSYEQYF. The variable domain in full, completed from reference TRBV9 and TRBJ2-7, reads DSGVTQTPKHLITATGQRVTLRCSPRSGDLSVYWYQQSLDQGLQFLIQYYNGEERAKGNILERFSAQQFPDLHSELNLSSLELGDSALYFCASGGLSYEQYFGPGTRLTVT.

CDR3 coding DNA: TGTGCCAGTAGTATACGCGCGGGAGGGCCGGTGGATAGCACAGATACGCAGTATTTT. Protein sequence: CASSIRAGGPVDSTDTQYF. V and J are TRBV19 and TRBJ2-3; the match to TRBD2 covers 9 bases. The ends lost 2 bases at V and 0 bases at J; junction bases unmatched: 12. Per the germline V gene, CDR1 is LNHDA and CDR2 is SQIVND (reference sequence). The CDR3 has 19 amino acids.

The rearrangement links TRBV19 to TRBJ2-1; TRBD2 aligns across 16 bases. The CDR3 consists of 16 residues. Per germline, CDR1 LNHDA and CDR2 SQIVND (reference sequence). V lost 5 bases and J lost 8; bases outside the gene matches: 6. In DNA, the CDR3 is TGTGCCAGTAGTCAGGGACTAGCGGGGGGGATGTATGAGCAGTTCTTC. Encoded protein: CASSQGLAGGMYEQFF.

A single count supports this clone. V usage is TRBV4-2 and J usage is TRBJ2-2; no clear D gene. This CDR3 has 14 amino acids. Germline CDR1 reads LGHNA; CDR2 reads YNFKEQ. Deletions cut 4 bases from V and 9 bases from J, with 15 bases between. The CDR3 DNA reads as TGTGCCAGCAGCCCAAGCGTTAGTTTCCGGGAGCTGTTTTTT. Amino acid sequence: CASSPSVSFRELFF.

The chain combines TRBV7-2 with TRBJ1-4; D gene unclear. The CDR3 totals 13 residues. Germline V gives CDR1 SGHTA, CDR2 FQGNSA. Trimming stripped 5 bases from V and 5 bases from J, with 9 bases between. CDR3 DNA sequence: TGTGCCAGCAGCCAGGAGGCGAATGAAAAACTGTTTTTT. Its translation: CASSQEANEKLFF.

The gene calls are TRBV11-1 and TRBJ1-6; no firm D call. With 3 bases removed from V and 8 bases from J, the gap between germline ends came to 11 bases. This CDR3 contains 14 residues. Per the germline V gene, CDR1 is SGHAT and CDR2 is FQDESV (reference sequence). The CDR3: CASSFSEGHSPLHF. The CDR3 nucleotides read TGTGCCAGCAGCTTCTCTGAGGGCCATTCACCCCTCCACTTT.

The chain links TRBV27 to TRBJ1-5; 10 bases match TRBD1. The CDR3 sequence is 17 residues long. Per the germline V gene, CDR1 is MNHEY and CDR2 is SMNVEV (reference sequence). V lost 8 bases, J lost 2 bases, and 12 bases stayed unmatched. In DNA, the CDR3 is TGTGCCAGCGGCAACAGCTGGGGGACAGGGGGCAATCAGCCCCAGCATTTT. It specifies CASGNSWGTGGNQPQHF.

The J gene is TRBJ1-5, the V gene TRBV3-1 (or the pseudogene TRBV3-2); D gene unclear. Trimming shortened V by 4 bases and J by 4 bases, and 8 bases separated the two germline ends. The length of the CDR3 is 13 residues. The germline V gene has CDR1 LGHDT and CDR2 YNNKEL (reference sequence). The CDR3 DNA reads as TGTGCCAGCAGCCCCTTCGGGAATCAGCCCCAGCATTTT. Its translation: CASSPFGNQPQHF.

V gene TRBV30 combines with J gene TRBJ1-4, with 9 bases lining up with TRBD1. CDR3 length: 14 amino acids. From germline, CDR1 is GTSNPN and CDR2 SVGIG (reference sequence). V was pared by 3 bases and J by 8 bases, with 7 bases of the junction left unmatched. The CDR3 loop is CAWSRQGVGEKLFF. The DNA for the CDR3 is TGTGCCTGGAGCAGACAGGGGGTGGGAGAAAAACTGTTTTTT.

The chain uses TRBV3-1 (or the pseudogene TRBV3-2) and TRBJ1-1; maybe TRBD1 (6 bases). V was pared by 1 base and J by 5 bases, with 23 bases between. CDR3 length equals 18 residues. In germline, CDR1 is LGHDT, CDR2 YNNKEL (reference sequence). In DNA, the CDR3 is TGTGCCAGCAGCCAAGTTTTGGGGGGGACACGGGGAGGGACTGAAGCTTTCTTT. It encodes CASSQVLGGTRGGTEAFF.

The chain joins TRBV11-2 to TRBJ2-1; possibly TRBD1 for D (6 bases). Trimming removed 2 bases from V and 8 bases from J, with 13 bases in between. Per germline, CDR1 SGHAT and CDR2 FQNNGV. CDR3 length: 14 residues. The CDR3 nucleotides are TGTGCCAGCAGCTTAAGAGGGGGTGTCGATGAGCAGTTCTTC. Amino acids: CASSLRGGVDEQFF.

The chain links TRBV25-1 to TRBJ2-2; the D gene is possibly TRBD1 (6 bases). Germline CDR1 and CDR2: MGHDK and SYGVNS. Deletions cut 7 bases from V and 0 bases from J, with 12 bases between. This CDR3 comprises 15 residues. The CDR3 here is CASTFGTTNTGELFF. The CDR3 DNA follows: TGTGCCAGCACCTTCGGGACAACGAACACCGGGGAGCTGTTTTTT.

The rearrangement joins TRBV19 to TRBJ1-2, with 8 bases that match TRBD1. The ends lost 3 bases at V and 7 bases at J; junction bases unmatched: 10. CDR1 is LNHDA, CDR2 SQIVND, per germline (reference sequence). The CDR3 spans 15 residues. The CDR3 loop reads CASSIPLDRVGGYTF. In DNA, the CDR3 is TGTGCCAGTAGTATCCCTCTGGACAGGGTTGGTGGCTACACCTTC. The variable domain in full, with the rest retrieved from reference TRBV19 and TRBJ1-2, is DGGITQSPKYLFRKEGQNVTLSCEQNLNHDAMYWYRQDPGQGLRLIYYSQIVNDFQKGDIAEGYSVSREKKESFPLTVTSAQKNPTAFYLCASSIPLDRVGGYTFGSGTRLTVV.

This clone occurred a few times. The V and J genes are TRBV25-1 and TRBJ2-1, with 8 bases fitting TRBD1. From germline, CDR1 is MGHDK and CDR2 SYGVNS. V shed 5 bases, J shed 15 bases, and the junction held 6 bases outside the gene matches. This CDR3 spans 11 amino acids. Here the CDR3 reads CASSHRQGSFF. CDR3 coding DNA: TGTGCCAGCAGTCACAGACAGGGGTCGTTCTTC. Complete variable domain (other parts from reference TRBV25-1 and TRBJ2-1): EADIYQTPRYLVIGTGKKITLECSQTMGHDKMYWYQQDPGMELHLIHYSYGVNSTEKGDLSSESTVSRIRTEHFPLTLESARPSHTSQYLCASSHRQGSFFGPGTRLTVL.

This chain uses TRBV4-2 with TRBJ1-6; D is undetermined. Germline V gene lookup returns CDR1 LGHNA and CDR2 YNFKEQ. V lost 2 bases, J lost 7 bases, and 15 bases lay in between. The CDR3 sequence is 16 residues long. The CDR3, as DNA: TGTGCCAGCAGCCAACCCGGGGAGCCGACCAATTCACCCCTCCACTTT. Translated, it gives CASSQPGEPTNSPLHF.

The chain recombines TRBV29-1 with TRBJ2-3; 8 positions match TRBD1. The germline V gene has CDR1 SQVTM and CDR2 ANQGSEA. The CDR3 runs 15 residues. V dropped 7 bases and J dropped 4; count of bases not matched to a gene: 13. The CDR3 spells CSATRQGAYSDTQYF. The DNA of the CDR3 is TGCAGCGCTACCAGGCAGGGGGCATATTCAGATACGCAGTATTTT.

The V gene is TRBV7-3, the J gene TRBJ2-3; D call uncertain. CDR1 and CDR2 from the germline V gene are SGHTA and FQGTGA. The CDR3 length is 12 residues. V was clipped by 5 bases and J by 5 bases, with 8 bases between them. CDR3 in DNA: TGTGCCAGCAGCCCAAATTTAGATACGCAGTATTTT. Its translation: CASSPNLDTQYF.

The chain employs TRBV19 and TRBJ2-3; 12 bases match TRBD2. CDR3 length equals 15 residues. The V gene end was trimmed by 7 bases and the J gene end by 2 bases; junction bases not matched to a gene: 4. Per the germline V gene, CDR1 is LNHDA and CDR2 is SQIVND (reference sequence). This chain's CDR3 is CASKTSGGPTDTQYF. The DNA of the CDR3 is TGTGCCAGTAAGACTAGCGGGGGACCCACAGATACGCAGTATTTT.

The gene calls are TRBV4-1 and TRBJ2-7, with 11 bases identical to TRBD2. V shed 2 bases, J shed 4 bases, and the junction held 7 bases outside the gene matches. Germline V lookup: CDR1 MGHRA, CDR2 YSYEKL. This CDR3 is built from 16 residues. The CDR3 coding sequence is TGCGCCAGCAGCCAATATACTAGCGGGAGTGGGTACGAGCAGTACTTC. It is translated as CASSQYTSGSGYEQYF.